The 7 T cell receptor beta chains reported below all come from one sample, sequenced in a study of blood T cells in healthy people across ages (dated by TCRdb to the mid-2010s). The method behind the library was 5' RACE. Sequenced using an Illumina HiSeq 2500. A second PCR of roughly 7 to 12 cycles was run with a J-beta primer mix and a sample-barcoded 5' primer. The raw public reads went through TCRdb reprocessing: fastp at Q25, MiXCR clone calling, in-frame beta chains kept. Each record represents a unique CDR3 protein, reported with the most common genes and DNA among its rows. A total of over 950,000 distinct CDR3 sequences appear in this sample, 51% of them only once. The top ten constitute about 22% of the sample. The source material was blood. These receptor sequences come from a woman in her sixties in good health.

V and J are TRBV28 and TRBJ1-5, with 7 bases lining up with TRBD1. With 6 bases clipped from V and 0 bases from J, the junction kept 11 bases outside the gene matches. The CDR3 loop spans 17 amino acids. Germline CDR1 and CDR2: MDHEN and SYDVKM. CDR3 nucleotides: TGTGCCAGCAGACCGGCAGGGGGTTTTTCTAGCAATCAGCCCCAGCATTTT. As protein: CASRPAGGFSSNQPQHF.

The V and J genes are TRBV13 and TRBJ2-1; the D is unclear. Germline assignment: CDR1 PRHDT and CDR2 FYEKMQ (reference sequence). Trimming took 5 bases from V and 5 from J, leaving 16 bases between them. The CDR3 runs to 15 residues. CDR3 nucleotide sequence: TGTGCCAGCAGCGATATTAGGAATCCAAACAATGAGCAGTTCTTC. Translating gives CASSDIRNPNNEQFF.

This sequence joins TRBV29-1 and TRBJ2-4; D is ambiguous. The CDR3 sequence is 13 residues long. The V end lost 3 bases, the J end lost 2 bases, and 8 bases lay between the germline ends. CDR1 SQVTM and CDR2 ANQGSEA come from the germline V gene. The CDR3 spells CSVDEASKNIQYF. CDR3 in DNA: TGCAGCGTTGATGAAGCTTCCAAAAACATTCAGTACTTC.

The chain carries TRBV4-1 and TRBJ2-7; TRBD1 aligns across 8 bases. Germline-derived CDR1 and CDR2 are MGHRA and YSYEKL. This CDR3 has 15 amino acids. V lost 0 bases and J lost 7; bases outside the gene matches: 8. The CDR3: CASSQDRGQGNEQYF. Here the CDR3 DNA reads TGCGCCAGCAGCCAAGATCGTGGACAGGGAAATGAGCAGTACTTC.

This clonotype occurred a few times. The CDR3 loop is CASSYSKRVLVRTDTQYF. CDR3 nucleotides: TGTGCCAGCAGTTACTCGAAAAGAGTACTAGTGCGCACAGATACGCAGTATTTT. V is TRBV6-2 or TRBV6-3 and J is TRBJ2-3, with a tentative D call TRBD2 (5 bases). The V gene's germline CDR1 is MNHEY and CDR2 SVGEGT. V lost 0 bases, J lost 1 base, and 17 bases lay in between. The CDR3 consists of 18 residues.

The chain links TRBV2 to TRBJ2-5, with 11 bases identical to TRBD2. The CDR3 extends over 15 amino acids. CDR1 is SNHLY, CDR2 FYNNEI, per germline. The trim removed 3 bases at V and 3 bases at J, leaving 3 bases unmatched. The CDR3 sequence: CASSDEGLAEETQYF. The CDR3 DNA sequence: TGTGCCAGCAGTGATGAGGGACTAGCGGAAGAGACCCAGTACTTC. Complete variable domain (other parts from reference TRBV2 and TRBJ2-5): EPEVTQTPSHQVTQMGQEVILRCVPISNHLYFYWYRQILGQKVEFLVSFYNNEISEKSEIFDDQFSVERPDGSNFTLKIRSTKLEDSAMYFCASSDEGLAEETQYFGPGTRLLVL.

The chain recombines TRBV15 with TRBJ2-3; the match to TRBD2 covers 7 bases. The CDR3 extends over 16 amino acids. Germline lookup yields CDR1 LNHNV and CDR2 YYDKDF (reference sequence). Germline trimming cut 0 bases from V and 1 base from J; bases unmatched to any gene: 4. CDR3 region: CATSRDPSGGTDTQYF. DNA for the CDR3: TGTGCCACCAGCAGAGATCCTAGCGGTGGCACAGATACGCAGTATTTT. The variable domain in full, completed from reference TRBV15 and TRBJ2-3, reads DAMVIQNPRYQVTQFGKPVTLSCSQTLNHNVMYWYQQKSSQAPKLLFHYYDKDFNNEADTPDNFQSRRPNTSFCFLDIRSPGLGDTAMYLCATSRDPSGGTDTQYFGPGTRLTVL.